This paragraph reports one TCR beta chain. Its matching antigen is unknown. Profiling relied on immunoSEQ multiplex PCR, and the TCRdb table lists in-frame clones only, not all of them. The sample lists approximately 260,000 clones; roughly 84% were seen once. This entry belongs to a study of Tregs in tolerant kidney transplant recipients. Unstimulated regulatory T cells (CD4+CD25+CD127-), CD4+CD25- non-regulatory cells, CD4 and CD8 cells were FACS-sorted from thawed PBMCs. The germline V gene has CDR1 SGHNT and CDR2 YYREEE (reference sequence). The CDR3 consists of 18 residues. Trimming cost V 0 bases and J 3 bases; bases outside gene matches: 5. Study-level results: Biological reproducibility was not directly addressed in this study. Few patients were studied, so findings need validation in larger groups.

Sequencing was done on a sample of CD4+ T cells from blood. This clonotype was obtained from a human donor in good health. V usage is TRBV5-4 and J usage is TRBJ2-1; 14 nucleotides agree with TRBD2. This chain's CDR3 is CASSLADGTSGSYNEQFF. The CDR3 DNA is TGTGCCAGCAGCTTGGCCGATGGGACTAGCGGGAGCTACAATGAGCAGTTCTTC.